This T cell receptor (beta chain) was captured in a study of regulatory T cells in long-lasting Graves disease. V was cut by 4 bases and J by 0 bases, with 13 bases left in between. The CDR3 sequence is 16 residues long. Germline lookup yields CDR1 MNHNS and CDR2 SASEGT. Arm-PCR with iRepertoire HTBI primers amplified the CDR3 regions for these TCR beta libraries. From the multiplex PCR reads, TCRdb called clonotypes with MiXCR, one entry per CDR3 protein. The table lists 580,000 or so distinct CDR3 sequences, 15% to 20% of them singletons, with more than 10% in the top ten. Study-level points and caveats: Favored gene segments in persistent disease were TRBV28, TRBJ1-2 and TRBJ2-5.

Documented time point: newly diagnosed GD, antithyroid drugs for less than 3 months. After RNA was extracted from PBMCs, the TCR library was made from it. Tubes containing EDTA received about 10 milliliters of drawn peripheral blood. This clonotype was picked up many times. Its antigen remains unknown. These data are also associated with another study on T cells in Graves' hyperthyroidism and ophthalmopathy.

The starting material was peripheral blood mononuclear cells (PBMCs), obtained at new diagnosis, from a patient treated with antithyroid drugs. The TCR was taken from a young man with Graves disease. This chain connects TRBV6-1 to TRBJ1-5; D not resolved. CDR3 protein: CASSAQPVRSNQPQHF. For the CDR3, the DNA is TGTGCCAGCAGTGCTCAACCGGTCCGTAGCAATCAGCCCCAGCATTTT.